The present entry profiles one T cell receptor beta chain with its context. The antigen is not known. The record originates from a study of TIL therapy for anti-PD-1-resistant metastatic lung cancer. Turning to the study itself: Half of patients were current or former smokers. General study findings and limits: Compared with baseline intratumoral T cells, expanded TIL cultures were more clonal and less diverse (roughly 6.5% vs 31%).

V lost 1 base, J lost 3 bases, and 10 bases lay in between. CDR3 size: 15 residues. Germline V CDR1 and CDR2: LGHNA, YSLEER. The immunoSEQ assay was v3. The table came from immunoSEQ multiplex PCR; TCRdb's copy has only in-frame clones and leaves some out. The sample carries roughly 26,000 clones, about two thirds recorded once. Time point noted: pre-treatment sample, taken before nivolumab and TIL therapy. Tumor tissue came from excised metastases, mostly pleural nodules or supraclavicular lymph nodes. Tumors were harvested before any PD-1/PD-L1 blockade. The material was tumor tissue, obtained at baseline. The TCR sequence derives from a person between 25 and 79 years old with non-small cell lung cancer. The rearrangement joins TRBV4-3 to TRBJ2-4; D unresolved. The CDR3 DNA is TGCGCCAGCAGCCAAGTTTGGCAGAGCAAAAACATTCAGTACTTC. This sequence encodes CASSQVWQSKNIQYF.